This TCR beta chain stems from a study of CD8 T cells in Susac syndrome. Deletions cut 2 bases from V and 1 base from J, with 13 bases between. The CDR3 spans 15 residues. Germline V gene lookup returns CDR1 SQVTM and CDR2 ANQGSEA. The RNA, about 0.5 to 1 ug, was put through reverse transcription using random hexamers. TCRdb itself ran the immunoSEQ multiplex PCR reads through MiXCR, one entry per CDR3 protein. Found here are some 170,000 distinct CDR3 sequences, about 95% of them singletons; the top ten hold about 0.1%. The chain has TRBV29-1 and TRBJ2-3; the D call may be TRBD1 or TRBD2 (5 bases each). The specimen sequenced was CD4+ T cells from PBMCs. This sequence originates from a human donor in good health. The CDR3 spells CSVERRGDRTDTQYF. CDR3 sequence (DNA): TGCAGCGTTGAACGCCGAGGGGATCGCACAGATACGCAGTATTTT.